Below are 30 T cell receptor beta chains sequenced from a single sample in a study of blood T cell repertoires in COVID-19. Assay used: immunoSEQ multiplex PCR; TCRdb lists only in-frame clones, some missing. The sample comprises 200,000 or so clones, 70% to 85% of which are singletons, and approximately 6.9% rests with the top ten. Material: peripheral blood. The receptor set was obtained from a human donor with acute or convalescent COVID-19. The donor label of this sample is uncertain.

This clone was recorded once. The chain recombines TRBV30 with TRBJ2-7; 8 positions agree with TRBD2. Trimming cost V 0 bases and J 8 bases; bases outside gene matches: 12. The CDR3 is 15 residues long. CDR1 is GTSNPN and CDR2 is SVGIG in the germline V gene (reference sequence). The CDR3 loop is CAWSVRGLGFGKQYF. The CDR3, as DNA: TGTGCCTGGAGTGTACGGGGACTAGGGTTCGGGAAGCAGTACTTC.

The chain uses TRBV19 and TRBJ2-5; 12 nucleotides align to TRBD1. The junction had 5 bases not matched to a gene; V was cut back by 3 bases and J by 6 bases. This CDR3 comprises 15 residues. Germline lookup yields CDR1 LNHDA and CDR2 SQIVND (reference sequence). This chain's CDR3 is CASSISGQGAQTQYF. The CDR3 coding sequence is TGTGCCAGTAGTATCTCGGGACAGGGGGCACAGACCCAGTACTTC.

In the case of this clone: This specimen includes other DNA sequences encoding the same CDR3. This CDR3 reads CAWSRYSNTEAFF. The CDR3, as DNA: TGTGCCTGGAGTCGTTATTCGAACACTGAAGCTTTCTTT. This rearrangement joins TRBV30 to TRBJ1-1, with no clear D. The CDR3 spans 13 residues. Germline values: CDR1 GTSNPN, CDR2 SVGIG (reference sequence). V gave up 2 bases and J gave up 1 base, with 8 bases separating them.

This rearrangement joins TRBV5-1 to TRBJ2-1; the D gene is possibly TRBD1 (5 bases). CDR1 is SGHRS and CDR2 is YFSETQ in the germline V gene. V dropped 4 bases and J dropped 8 bases, with 10 bases sitting between them. CDR3 size: 12 residues. The CDR3 coding sequence is TGCGCCAGCAGCAAGGGGTGGGATGAGCAGTTCTTC. Translating gives CASSKGWDEQFF. The full variable domain, completed using reference TRBV5-1 and TRBJ2-1, is KAGVTQTPRYLIKTRGQQVTLSCSPISGHRSVSWYQQTPGQGLQFLFEYFSETQRNKGNFPGRFSGRQFSNSRSEMNVSTLELGDSALYLCASSKGWDEQFFGPGTRLTVL.

The chain links TRBV7-2 to TRBJ1-1; the D is unclear. This CDR3 spans 14 amino acids. From germline, CDR1 is SGHTA and CDR2 FQGNSA. V gave up 1 base and J gave up 1 base, with 7 bases separating them. CDR3 coding DNA: TGTGCCAGCAGCTTAGATGGGCAGAACACTGAAGCTTTCTTT. Protein: CASSLDGQNTEAFF.

CDR3 residues: CASSSLTGGPYGYTF. CDR3 sequence (DNA): TGCGCCAGCAGCTCCTTGACAGGGGGTCCCTATGGCTACACCTTC. The chain links TRBV5-1 to TRBJ1-2, with 9 positions matching TRBD1. The CDR3 has 15 residues. Germline V gene lookup returns CDR1 SGHRS and CDR2 YFSETQ. J gave up 4 bases and V 3 bases, and 7 bases lay outside the gene matches. Looking up the rest from reference TRBV5-1 and TRBJ1-2 gives the full variable domain: KAGVTQTPRYLIKTRGQQVTLSCSPISGHRSVSWYQQTPGQGLQFLFEYFSETQRNKGNFPGRFSGRQFSNSRSEMNVSTLELGDSALYLCASSSLTGGPYGYTFGSGTRLTVV.

The gene calls are TRBV28 and TRBJ2-3, with TRBD2 matching 12 bases. Germline values: CDR1 MDHEN, CDR2 SYDVKM. The CDR3 consists of 16 residues. Trimming at V came to 5 bases and at J to 4 bases, leaving 7 bases not matched to a gene. The CDR3 coding sequence is TGTGCCAGCAGTCCCTTGACTAGCGGGAGCGCAGATACGCAGTATTTT. Translation: CASSPLTSGSADTQYF.

The chain recombines TRBV24-1 with TRBJ1-6; D unresolved. Trimming cost V 1 base and J 5 bases, with 8 bases left between them. The CDR3 has 15 amino acids. Germline CDR1 KGHDR, CDR2 SFDVKD. The CDR3 spells CATSDLEDHNSPLHF. CDR3 sequence (DNA): TGTGCCACCAGTGATTTAGAGGATCATAATTCACCCCTCCACTTT.

This clone occurred once. The rearrangement uses TRBV7-2 and TRBJ2-1, with 8 bases aligning to TRBD2. The CDR3 totals 18 residues. J lost 0 bases, V lost 5 bases, and 12 bases had no gene match. The V gene's germline CDR1 is SGHTA and CDR2 FQGNSA. The CDR3 region has the DNA TGTGCCAGCAGCCAACCAACGTCGGGAGGGAGCTCCTACAATGAGCAGTTCTTC. It specifies CASSQPTSGGSSYNEQFF.

The chain carries TRBV7-3 and TRBJ2-7; 8 bases match TRBD2. CDR3 length: 16 amino acids. The trim removed 1 base at V and 3 bases at J, leaving 8 bases unmatched. Germline CDR1 is SGHTA and CDR2 is FQGTGA. The DNA of the CDR3 is TGTGCCAGCAGCTTAAGCGGAATCAGCGGGAGCTACGAGCAGTACTTC. The encoded protein is CASSLSGISGSYEQYF.

The V call is TRBV4-2, the J call TRBJ2-6; D remains unclear. Germline CDR1 LGHNA, CDR2 YNFKEQ. The CDR3 is 16 residues long. Trimming stripped 1 base from V and 2 bases from J, with 9 bases between. The CDR3 is CASSQVPGAGANVLTF. CDR3 DNA: TGTGCCAGCAGCCAAGTGCCAGGCGCTGGGGCCAACGTCCTGACTTTC.

The rearrangement links TRBV7-2 to TRBJ1-1; TRBD1 is a possible D gene (6 bases). Looked up from germline, CDR1 is SGHTA and CDR2 is FQGNSA. The CDR3 loop spans 14 amino acids. The V end lost 0 bases, the J end lost 4 bases, and 9 bases lay between the germline ends. CDR3: CASSLAGHTTEAFF. The CDR3, as DNA: TGTGCCAGCAGCTTAGCGGGACACACCACTGAAGCTTTCTTT. Based on the CDR3 plus reference TRBV7-2 and TRBJ1-1, the full variable domain is GAGVSQSPSNKVTEKGKDVELRCDPISGHTALYWYRQSLGQGLEFLIYFQGNSAPDKSGLPSDRFSAERTGGSVSTLTIQRTQQEDSAVYLCASSLAGHTTEAFFGQGTRLTVV.

This chain connects TRBV21-1 to TRBJ2-7; the table's D call TRBD2 went unverified against the DNA. TRBV21-1 corresponds to a pseudogene. This CDR3 has 16 residues. This CDR3 is CASKVGVSGRSYEQYF. The CDR3 DNA reads TGTGCCAGCAAGGTGGGGGTTAGCGGCCGCTCCTACGAGCAGTACTTC.

The V call is TRBV7-2, the J call TRBJ1-5; the D is unclear. Trimming shortened V by 4 bases and J by 0 bases, and 4 bases separated the two germline ends. Looked up from germline, CDR1 is SGHTA and CDR2 is FQGNSA. The CDR3 is made up of 13 amino acids. This CDR3 reads CASSSYSNQPQHF. CDR3 DNA: TGTGCCAGCAGCTCGTATAGCAATCAGCCCCAGCATTTT.

This clone was seen repeatedly, ten times or more. The V and J genes are TRBV5-6 and TRBJ1-4; D is ambiguous. V was trimmed by 4 bases and J by 0 bases, leaving 7 bases between them. The CDR3 has 14 residues. The germline gives CDR1 SGHDT, CDR2 YYEEEE. CDR3 DNA: TGTGCCAGCAGCCTCATAGCAACTAATGAAAAACTGTTTTTT. Amino acids: CASSLIATNEKLFF.

A few counts support this clone. This chain connects TRBV5-1 to TRBJ2-7; D is possibly TRBD2 (7 bases). Germline V CDR1 and CDR2: SGHRS, YFSETQ. Trimming removed 9 bases from V and 5 bases from J, with 21 bases in between. This CDR3 comprises 14 residues. The DNA for the CDR3 is TGCGCCACCAAAGGGGGGCGGGAGTATGACGAGCAGTACTTC. It is translated as CATKGGREYDEQYF.

This chain joins TRBV12-3 or TRBV12-4 and TRBJ1-1; 8 bases line up with TRBD1. The CDR3 runs to 13 residues. After removal of 3 bases from V and 5 bases from J, the junction contained 2 bases not matched to a gene. The CDR3 nucleotides are TGTGCCAGCAGTTTTACAGGGGGGACTGAAGCTTTCTTT. Its protein product is CASSFTGGTEAFF.

The CDR3 DNA sequence: TGCAGCGTTGACCCAGGGAACACCGGGGAGCTGTTTTTT. This encodes CSVDPGNTGELFF. The chain is built from TRBV29-1 and TRBJ2-2; D not resolved. CDR3 length: 13 amino acids. Trimming left V 3 bases short and J 1 base short, with 6 bases between. Germline V CDR1 and CDR2: SQVTM, ANQGSEA.

This chain uses TRBV3-1 (or the pseudogene TRBV3-2) with TRBJ2-5; possible D gene TRBD2, 6 bases. Germline V CDR1 and CDR2: LGHDT, YNNKEL (reference sequence). The CDR3 sequence is 15 residues long. V lost 5 bases and J lost 2, with 15 bases in between. CDR3 protein: CASSSGLAPQETQYF. The CDR3 DNA is TGTGCCAGCAGCTCTGGCCTAGCGCCTCAAGAGACCCAGTACTTC.

This chain joins TRBV10-1 and TRBJ2-7; TRBD2 matches at 7 bases. V lost 4 bases and J lost 5; bases outside the gene matches: 8. The CDR3 extends over 14 amino acids. From germline, CDR1 is WNHNN and CDR2 SYGVQD (reference sequence). The CDR3 region is CASSGAGGSDEQYF. CDR3 bases: TGCGCCAGCAGTGGGGCCGGGGGGAGCGACGAGCAGTACTTC.

The chain carries TRBV2 and TRBJ1-2; 7 positions match TRBD1. The junction had 11 bases not matched to a gene; V was cut back by 6 bases and J by 4 bases. The CDR3 spans 15 residues. Germline values: CDR1 SNHLY, CDR2 FYNNEI. CDR3 amino acids: CASSPDQGGSYGYTF. CDR3 sequence (DNA): TGTGCCAGCAGCCCGGATCAAGGGGGCTCCTATGGCTACACCTTC.

This chain links TRBV19 with TRBJ1-5; no clear D. CDR1 is LNHDA and CDR2 is SQIVND in the germline V gene (reference sequence). Trimming cost V 7 bases and J 1 base, with 11 bases left between them. The CDR3 is 14 residues long. The CDR3 DNA follows: TGTGCCAGTAAAAGTGGGCTAAGCAATCAGCCCCAGCATTTT. The encoded protein is CASKSGLSNQPQHF.

V and J are TRBV3-1 (or the pseudogene TRBV3-2) and TRBJ2-1; 14 bases fit TRBD2. The CDR3 has 19 amino acids. Germline CDR1 LGHDT, CDR2 YNNKEL (reference sequence). The J segment lost 6 bases and the V segment lost 4 bases, leaving 14 bases of the junction unmatched. CDR3 residues: CASSPERTSGRPSRNEQFF. In nucleotides, the CDR3 is TGTGCCAGCAGCCCAGAACGGACTAGCGGGAGGCCTTCCCGCAATGAGCAGTTCTTC.

This chain links TRBV7-9 with TRBJ2-7; the D is unclear. The V end was cut by 3 bases, the J end by 4 bases, with 4 bases between. Germline V gene lookup returns CDR1 SEHNR and CDR2 FQNEAQ (reference sequence). This CDR3 spans 11 amino acids. CDR3 sequence (DNA): TGTGCCAGCAGCTTGACTTACGAGCAGTACTTC. Amino acid sequence: CASSLTYEQYF.

The rearrangement links TRBV19 to TRBJ1-1, with TRBD1 as a possible D gene (5 bases). The germline V gene encodes CDR1 LNHDA and CDR2 SQIVND (reference sequence). V lost 4 bases, J lost 1 base, and 13 bases lay in between. The CDR3 consists of 15 residues. The chain's CDR3 is CASSSPERGNTEAFF. As DNA, the CDR3 is TGTGCCAGTAGTAGCCCCGAAAGGGGGAACACTGAAGCTTTCTTT.

This clone appeared a few times. The rearrangement uses TRBV2 and TRBJ2-1; the D gene is possibly TRBD2 (5 bases). The CDR3 spans 12 residues. Trimming cost V 5 bases and J 13 bases, with 15 bases left between them. Germline-derived CDR1 and CDR2 are SNHLY and FYNNEI. The CDR3 here is CASSPLATRQFF. The CDR3, as DNA: TGTGCCAGCAGTCCGCTAGCCACACGCCAGTTCTTC.

The genes are TRBV12-3 or TRBV12-4 and TRBJ1-1, with D possibly being TRBD1 (6 bases). Trimming stripped 5 bases from V and 8 bases from J, with 12 bases between. The CDR3 extends over 12 amino acids. CDR3 DNA sequence: TGTGCCAGCAGTCAGAGGACAGTGGAAGCTTTCTTT. Its protein is CASSQRTVEAFF.

This clone came up a few times. In DNA form, the CDR3 reads TGTGCCAGTAGTAGGATGACACAGGGTACCTACAATGAGCAGTTCTTC. Its protein is CASSRMTQGTYNEQFF. This chain uses TRBV19 with TRBJ2-1; tentative D call: TRBD1 (6 bases). The germline gives CDR1 LNHDA, CDR2 SQIVND (reference sequence). The ends were cut back, 4 bases at V and 2 bases at J, with 15 bases in the middle. This CDR3 has 16 amino acids.

The chain recombines TRBV9 with TRBJ1-3, with D possibly being TRBD1 (5 bases). The V end lost 4 bases, the J end lost 1 base, and 15 bases lay between the germline ends. Germline V gene sequence: CDR1 SGDLS, CDR2 YYNGEE. This CDR3 is 16 amino acids long. The DNA for the CDR3 is TGTGCCAGCAGCACCCCCTCGGGGGGTTCTGGAAACACCATATATTTT. Amino acid sequence: CASSTPSGGSGNTIYF.

The chain links TRBV18 to TRBJ2-3; TRBD1 might be the D (6 bases). Trimming took off 3 bases at V and 4 bases at J, with 26 bases between the two ends. Germline V gene lookup returns CDR1 KGHSH and CDR2 LQKENI. This CDR3 has 19 amino acids. Here the CDR3 DNA reads TGTGCCAGCTCACCTTACTCACCTGGCCTGGACAGATTCTCAGATACGCAGTATTTT. This gives the protein CASSPYSPGLDRFSDTQYF.